The table lists the clone carrying this T cell receptor beta chain with many counts. This entry is derived from a study of early T cells in non-severe SARS-CoV-2 infection. Each cDNA molecule carried a unique molecular identifier. TCRdb called the 5' RACE reads again in MiXCR, with one record for every CDR3 protein. This table holds tens of thousands of distinct CDR3 sequences, approximately 12% found once. The CDR3 runs to 14 residues. V shed 6 bases and J shed 3 bases, with 12 bases lying between them. The germline V gene encodes CDR1 SQVTM and CDR2 ANQGSEA. Sequenced here: whole blood, sampled at baseline. The origin of this receptor is an adult who was a healthcare worker with PCR-confirmed SARS-CoV-2 infection or an uninfected control (not recorded which). The genes are TRBV29-1 and TRBJ2-6; D unresolved. CDR3: CSVRIGSGANVLTF. The CDR3 DNA reads as TGCAGCGTGCGGATTGGTAGTGGGGCCAACGTCCTGACTTTC.